This T cell receptor (beta chain) stems from a study of blood T cell repertoires in COVID-19. Turning to the study itself: The origin of the acute and convalescent COVID-19 samples was the United States, Italy and Spain. Sources were T cells, B-cell-depleted T cells, or PBMCs; the material itself was cDNA or gDNA.

V was pared by 0 bases and J by 5 bases, with 6 bases of the junction left unmatched. Germline V gene lookup returns CDR1 MNHNS and CDR2 SASEGT. The CDR3 is made up of 16 amino acids. In the original analysis: The authors estimated nucleated cell counts from reference gene primer amplification. Measured with immunoSEQ multiplex PCR; TCRdb has only the in-frame clones, and not every one. The V and J calls and clone size come from that table; D and trimming were worked out from the DNA. The data contain roughly 61,000 clones, about nine tenths of them seen just once; the ten biggest clones take up 2% to 2.5%.

The receptor was isolated from a man aged 60 to 75 with acute or convalescent COVID-19. The sample was peripheral blood. The rearrangement uses TRBV6-1 and TRBJ1-1, with 10 bases aligning to TRBD1. CDR3 sequence (DNA): TGTGCCAGCAGTGAAGCCCCGGGACAGGGGAATACTGAAGCTTTCTTT. Translation: CASSEAPGQGNTEAFF.